A single sample gave rise to the 15 T cell receptor beta chains below, sequenced in a study of PD-1 blockade in classical Hodgkin lymphoma. There was relapse after autologous stem cell transplantation in every patient, and there was variation in brentuximab vedotin exposure. Sequencing was performed with immunoSEQ multiplex PCR; in TCRdb, only in-frame clones are kept and a portion is missing. Here the sample spans approximately 60,000 clones, around 89% being singletons. Sequencing used peripheral blood mononuclear cells (PBMCs), obtained at baseline. These receptors were obtained from a human donor with classical Hodgkin lymphoma.

This clone was counted a single time. The chain combines TRBV27 with TRBJ2-6; D not certain. In germline, CDR1 is MNHEY, CDR2 SMNVEV (reference sequence). The CDR3 has 13 amino acids. Trimming pared 3 bases from V and 0 bases from J, leaving 0 bases between. The CDR3 DNA sequence: TGTGCCAGCAGTTTCTCTGGGGCCAACGTCCTGACTTTC. Protein sequence: CASSFSGANVLTF.

This CDR3 is CASSWTSGAPNEKLFF. The CDR3 DNA reads as TGTGCCAGCAGTTGGACCTCGGGGGCGCCGAATGAAAAACTGTTTTTT. The V gene is TRBV6-5, the J gene TRBJ1-4; a possible D gene is TRBD1 (6 bases). Trimming removed 4 bases from V and 5 bases from J, with 17 bases in between. The CDR3 is 16 residues long. Germline V gives CDR1 MNHEY, CDR2 SVGAGI.

CDR3 bases: TGTGCCAGCAGCTTAGGCGGGACCGCGAGCTCCTATAATTCACCCCTCCACTTT. Protein: CASSLGGTASSYNSPLHF. The J gene is TRBJ1-6, the V gene TRBV7-9; possibly TRBD1 for D (5 bases). CDR1 SEHNR and CDR2 FQNEAQ come from the germline V gene (reference sequence). V lost 1 base and J 0 bases, leaving 13 bases between the germline ends. CDR3 length equals 18 residues. Complete variable domain (other parts from reference TRBV7-9 and TRBJ1-6): DTGVSQNPRHKITKRGQNVTFRCDPISEHNRLYWYRQTLGQGPEFLTYFQNEAQLEKSRLLSDRFSAERPKGSFSTLEIQRTEQGDSAMYLCASSLGGTASSYNSPLHFGNGTRLTVT.

The chain is built from TRBV19 and TRBJ1-2; D possibly corresponds to TRBD1 (6 bases). This CDR3 is 16 amino acids long. CDR1 is LNHDA, CDR2 SQIVND, per germline (reference sequence). V lost 0 bases and J lost 6, with 17 bases in between. CDR3 nucleotide sequence: TGTGCCAGTAGTATAGATCTGCAGGGGATGGAGAATGGCTACACCTTC. Its protein is CASSIDLQGMENGYTF. Using reference TRBV19 and TRBJ1-2 for the parts outside the CDR3, the full variable domain is DGGITQSPKYLFRKEGQNVTLSCEQNLNHDAMYWYRQDPGQGLRLIYYSQIVNDFQKGDIAEGYSVSREKKESFPLTVTSAQKNPTAFYLCASSIDLQGMENGYTFGSGTRLTVV.

The chain uses TRBV4-2 and TRBJ2-1; 10 bases fit TRBD2. Germline V lookup: CDR1 LGHNA, CDR2 YNFKEQ. The CDR3 has 15 residues. The trim removed 4 bases at V and 13 bases at J, leaving 13 bases unmatched. The CDR3 reads CASSPAVAGGFFQFF. CDR3 in DNA: TGTGCCAGCAGCCCGGCGGTAGCGGGGGGCTTTTTTCAGTTCTTC.

The chain recombines TRBV27 with TRBJ2-5; TRBD2 aligns across 9 bases. After removal of 8 bases from V and 5 bases from J, the junction contained 9 bases not matched to a gene. The germline V gene encodes CDR1 MNHEY and CDR2 SMNVEV (reference sequence). This CDR3 has 14 residues. The chain's CDR3 is CASGLAGPWETQYF. CDR3 nucleotides: TGTGCCAGCGGCCTAGCGGGGCCCTGGGAGACCCAGTACTTC.

V and J are TRBV6-1 and TRBJ1-4, with D maybe TRBD1 (5 bases). Deletions cut 4 bases from V and 0 bases from J, with 9 bases between. Looked up from germline, CDR1 is MNHNS and CDR2 is SASEGT. This CDR3 spans 15 amino acids. The CDR3 DNA follows: TGTGCCAGCAGTGGACAGCCTGCAACTAATGAAAAACTGTTTTTT. It is translated as CASSGQPATNEKLFF.

The genes are TRBV19 and TRBJ1-6; possible D gene TRBD1, 6 bases. The germline V gene has CDR1 LNHDA and CDR2 SQIVND (reference sequence). V gave up 5 bases and J gave up 8 bases, with 19 bases separating them. The CDR3 is 16 amino acids. For the CDR3, the DNA is TGTGCCAGTAGTTTCGAACAGGGTCTGCTTGATTCACCCCTCCACTTT. Amino acids: CASSFEQGLLDSPLHF.

V gene TRBV27 combines with J gene TRBJ1-3; D gene ambiguous. Trimming cost V 2 bases and J 4 bases, with 9 bases left between them. Germline assignment: CDR1 MNHEY and CDR2 SMNVEV (reference sequence). The CDR3 runs 14 residues. Here the CDR3 reads CASSLNLRGNTIYF. The CDR3, as DNA: TGTGCCAGCAGTTTAAATCTTCGGGGAAACACCATATATTTT.

This sequence joins TRBV28 and TRBJ2-5; tentative D call: TRBD2 (6 bases). V lost 4 bases, J lost 8 bases, and 11 bases lay in between. The CDR3 length is 12 residues. Germline V gene sequence: CDR1 MDHEN, CDR2 SYDVKM. The CDR3 sequence: CASSSLLATQYF. CDR3 DNA sequence: TGTGCCAGCAGTTCTTTACTAGCCACCCAGTACTTC.

The chain combines TRBV14 with TRBJ2-6, with a possible D match to TRBD2 (5 bases). The V gene lost 4 bases and the J gene lost 0 bases, with 10 bases spanning the gap. This CDR3 has 16 amino acids. Germline V gene lookup returns CDR1 SGHDN and CDR2 FVKESK. CDR3 nucleotide sequence: TGTGCCAGCAGCCCCCCTCTAGCCTCTGGGGCCAACGTCCTGACTTTC. This gives the protein CASSPPLASGANVLTF.

V is TRBV19 and J is TRBJ2-6; D is unclear. Deletions cut 5 bases from V and 0 bases from J, with 2 bases between. CDR3 size: 13 residues. The V gene's germline CDR1 is LNHDA and CDR2 SQIVND (reference sequence). This CDR3 is CASSFSGANVLTF. CDR3 in DNA: TGTGCCAGTAGTTTCTCTGGGGCCAACGTCCTGACTTTC.

The chain couples TRBV10-1 to TRBJ1-2; 9 nucleotides agree with TRBD1. J lost 12 bases, V lost 11 bases, and 16 bases had no gene match. CDR3 length: 13 residues. Germline V gene lookup returns CDR1 WNHNN and CDR2 SYGVQD (reference sequence). The CDR3 region has the DNA TGCGCCTTCCTCCTCCGGGACAGGGAAAAAGACACCTTC. Encoded protein: CAFLLRDREKDTF.

The chain combines TRBV5-6 with TRBJ2-1; 9 bases agree with TRBD1. V was pared by 7 bases and J by 2 bases, with 7 bases of the junction left unmatched. The CDR3 spans 15 residues. Germline V lookup: CDR1 SGHDT, CDR2 YYEEEE. CDR3 loop: CASESRQGAYNEQFF. CDR3 nucleotide sequence: TGTGCCAGCGAATCCCGACAGGGGGCCTACAATGAGCAGTTCTTC.

The chain joins TRBV2 to TRBJ1-6, with D possibly TRBD1 on 5 matching bases. CDR3 size: 13 residues. Between the trimmed V and J ends, which lost 7 bases and 9 bases, there was a span of 13 bases. Per the germline V gene, CDR1 is SNHLY and CDR2 is FYNNEI. Here the CDR3 reads CASMGQPISPLHF. CDR3 coding DNA: TGTGCCAGCATGGGGCAGCCGATTTCACCCCTCCACTTT.